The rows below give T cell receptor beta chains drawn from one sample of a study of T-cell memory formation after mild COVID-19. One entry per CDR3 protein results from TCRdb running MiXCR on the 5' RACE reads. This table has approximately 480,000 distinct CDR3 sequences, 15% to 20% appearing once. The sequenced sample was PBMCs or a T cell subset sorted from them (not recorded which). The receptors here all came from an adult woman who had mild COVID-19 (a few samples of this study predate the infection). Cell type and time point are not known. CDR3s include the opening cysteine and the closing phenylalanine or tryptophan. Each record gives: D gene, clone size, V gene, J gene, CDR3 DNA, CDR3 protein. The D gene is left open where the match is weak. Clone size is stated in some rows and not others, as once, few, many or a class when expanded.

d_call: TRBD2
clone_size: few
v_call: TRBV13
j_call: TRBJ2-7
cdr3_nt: TGTGCCAGCAGCGTGACTAGCGGGAGCCACGAGCAGTACTTC
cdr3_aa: CASSVTSGSHEQYF

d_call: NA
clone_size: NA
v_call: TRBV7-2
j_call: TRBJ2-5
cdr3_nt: TGTGCCAGCAGCTTAATGCTTGGGGGCCTGGCAGAGACCCAGTACTTC
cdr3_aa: CASSLMLGGLAETQYF

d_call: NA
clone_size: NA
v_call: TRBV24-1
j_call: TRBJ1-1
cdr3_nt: TGTGCCACGCGGGACCCCGGCGGTGAAGCTTTCTTT
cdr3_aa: CATRDPGGEAFF

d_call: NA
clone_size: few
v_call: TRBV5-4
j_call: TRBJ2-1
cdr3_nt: TGTGCCAGCAGCTTGGAGCATGAGCAGTTCTTC
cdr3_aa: CASSLEHEQFF

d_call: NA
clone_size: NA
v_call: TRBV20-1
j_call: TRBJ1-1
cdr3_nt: TGCAGTGCTAGGAACTACGAGCACACTGAAGCTTTCTTT
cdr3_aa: CSARNYEHTEAFF

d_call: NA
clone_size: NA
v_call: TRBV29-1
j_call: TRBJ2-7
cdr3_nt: TGCAGCGTTGTCGACGGAAACTACGAGCAGTACTTC
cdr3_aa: CSVVDGNYEQYF

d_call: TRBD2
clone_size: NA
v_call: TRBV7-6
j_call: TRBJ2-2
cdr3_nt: TGTGCCAGCAGTGCCGGGACTATCCACACCGGGGAGCTGTTTTTT
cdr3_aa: CASSAGTIHTGELFF

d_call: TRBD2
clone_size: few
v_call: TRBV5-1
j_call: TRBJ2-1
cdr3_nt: TGCGCCAGCAGTAGCGGGAGGTCCTCCTACAATGAGCAGTTCTTC
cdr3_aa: CASSSGRSSYNEQFF

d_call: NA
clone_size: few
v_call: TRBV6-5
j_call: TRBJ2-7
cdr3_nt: TGTGCCAGCAGTTACAGGTTCCTCTACGAGCAGTACTTC
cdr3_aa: CASSYRFLYEQYF

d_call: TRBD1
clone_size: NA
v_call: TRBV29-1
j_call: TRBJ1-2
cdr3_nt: TGCAGCGTTGACCTCTGGGCGGAGACAGGGAGGGATGGCTACACCTTC
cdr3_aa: CSVDLWAETGRDGYTF

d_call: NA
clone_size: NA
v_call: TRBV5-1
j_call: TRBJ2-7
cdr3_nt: TGCGCCAGCAGCTTGGTTCGGGGAACTGGATACGAGCAGTACTTC
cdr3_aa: CASSLVRGTGYEQYF

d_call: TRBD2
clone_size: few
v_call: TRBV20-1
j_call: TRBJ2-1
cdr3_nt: TGCAGTGCTGGGCCGACTAGCGGGAGGGTGGGTGAGCAGTTCTTC
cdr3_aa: CSAGPTSGRVGEQFF

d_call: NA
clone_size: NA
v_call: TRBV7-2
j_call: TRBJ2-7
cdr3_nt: TGTGCCAGCAGCACCGTCGGCTACGAGCAGTACTTC
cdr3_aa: CASSTVGYEQYF

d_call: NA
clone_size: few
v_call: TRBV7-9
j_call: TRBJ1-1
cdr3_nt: TGTGCCAGCAGCGTTCAACAGGGCGGTACTGAAGCTTTCTTT
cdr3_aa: CASSVQQGGTEAFF

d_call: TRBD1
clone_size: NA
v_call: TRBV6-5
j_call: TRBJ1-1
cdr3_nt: TGTGCCAGCAGTTGGGGGACAGGGAGCACTGAAGCTTTCTTT
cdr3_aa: CASSWGTGSTEAFF

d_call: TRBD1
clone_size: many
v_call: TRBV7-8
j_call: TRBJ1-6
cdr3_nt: TGTGCCAGCAGCCGGGACAGAGACCTCTATAATTCACCCCTCCACTTT
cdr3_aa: CASSRDRDLYNSPLHF

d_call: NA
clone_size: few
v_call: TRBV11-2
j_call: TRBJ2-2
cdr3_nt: TGTGCCAGCAGCCCACTAGGGGGAACCGGGGAGCTGTTTTTT
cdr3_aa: CASSPLGGTGELFF

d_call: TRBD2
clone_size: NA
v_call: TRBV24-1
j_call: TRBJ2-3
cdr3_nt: TGTGCCACCAGTGATTTGAGGAGCGGGGGGGAGGCAGATACGCAGTATTTT
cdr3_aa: CATSDLRSGGEADTQYF

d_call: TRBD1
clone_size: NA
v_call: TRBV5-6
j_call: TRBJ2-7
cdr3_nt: TGTGCCAGCAGCCCAGACAGGGGGCGCAACGAGCAGTACTTC
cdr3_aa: CASSPDRGRNEQYF

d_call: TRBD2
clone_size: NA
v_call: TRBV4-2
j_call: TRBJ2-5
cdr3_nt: TGTGCCAGCAGCCCGGGTAGCGGGTGGGAGACCCAGTACTTC
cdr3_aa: CASSPGSGWETQYF

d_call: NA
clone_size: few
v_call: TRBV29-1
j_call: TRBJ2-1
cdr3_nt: TGCAGCGTTGATATCCGGGGCTTTTCCTACAATGAGCAGTTCTTC
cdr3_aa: CSVDIRGFSYNEQFF

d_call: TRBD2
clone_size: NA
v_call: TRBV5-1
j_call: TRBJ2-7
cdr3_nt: TGCGCCAGCAGCTTACTAGCGGGAGGGCGAGAGCAGTACTTC
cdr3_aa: CASSLLAGGREQYF

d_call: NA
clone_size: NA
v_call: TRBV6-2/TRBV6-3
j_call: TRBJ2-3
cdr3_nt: TGTGCCAGCAGTTACTTCCAGACAAATACGCAGTATTTT
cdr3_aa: CASSYFQTNTQYF

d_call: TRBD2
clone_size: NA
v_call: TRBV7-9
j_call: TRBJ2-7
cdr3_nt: TGTGCCAGCAGCTCGACTAGCGGGGGCTACGAGCAGTACTTC
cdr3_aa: CASSSTSGGYEQYF

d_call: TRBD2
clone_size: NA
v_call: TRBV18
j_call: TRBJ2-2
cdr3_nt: TGTGCCAGCTCACGAAGCGGGGTGAACACCGGGGAGCTGTTTTTT
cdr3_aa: CASSRSGVNTGELFF

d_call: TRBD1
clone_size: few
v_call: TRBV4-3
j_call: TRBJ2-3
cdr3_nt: TGCGCCAGCAGCCCTCAGGGGGTAGGGGTAGATACGCAGTATTTT
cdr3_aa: CASSPQGVGVDTQYF

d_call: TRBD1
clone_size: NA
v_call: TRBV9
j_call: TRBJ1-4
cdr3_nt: TGTGCCAGCAGCGCCCAGGGACAGCTTCCAACTAATGAAAAACTGTTTTTT
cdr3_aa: CASSAQGQLPTNEKLFF

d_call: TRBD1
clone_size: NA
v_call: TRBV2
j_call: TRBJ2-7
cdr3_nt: TGTGCCAGCAGGGGGGGGACAGGGGTATTGCTGTCCTACGAGCAGTACTTC
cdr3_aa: CASRGGTGVLLSYEQYF

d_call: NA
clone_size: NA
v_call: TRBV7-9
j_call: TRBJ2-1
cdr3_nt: TGTGCCAGCAGACCCCCCCTGCTCGCAGAGGTTAGTGAGCAGTTCTTC
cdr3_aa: CASRPPLLAEVSEQFF

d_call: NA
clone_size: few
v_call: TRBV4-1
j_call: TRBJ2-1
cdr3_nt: TGCGCCAGCGCCCCTGGGTGGGCTAGCGTCGGGAATGAGCAGTTCTTC
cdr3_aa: CASAPGWASVGNEQFF

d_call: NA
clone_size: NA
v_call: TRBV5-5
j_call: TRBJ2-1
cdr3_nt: TGTGCCAGCAGCTCGGGACCATACAATGAGCAGTTCTTC
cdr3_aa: CASSSGPYNEQFF

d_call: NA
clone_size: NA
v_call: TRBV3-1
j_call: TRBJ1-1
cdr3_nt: TGTGCCAGCAGTCGATCGGGGGCGCAGACTGAAGCTTTCTTT
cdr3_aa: CASSRSGAQTEAFF

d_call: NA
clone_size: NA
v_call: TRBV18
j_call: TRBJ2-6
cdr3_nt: TGTGCCAGCTCACCCAGGGGTTCTGGGGCCAACGTCCTGACTTTC
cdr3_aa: CASSPRGSGANVLTF

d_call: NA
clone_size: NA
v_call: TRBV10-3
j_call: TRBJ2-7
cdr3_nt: TGTGCCATGGCCACTTTCTCCTACGAGCAGTACTTC
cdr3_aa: CAMATFSYEQYF

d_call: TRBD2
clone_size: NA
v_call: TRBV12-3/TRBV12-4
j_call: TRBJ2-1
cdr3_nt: TGTGCCAGCAGCCTCGGGCTAGCGGGGGGGACGTGGGAGCAGTTCTTC
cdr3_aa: CASSLGLAGGTWEQFF

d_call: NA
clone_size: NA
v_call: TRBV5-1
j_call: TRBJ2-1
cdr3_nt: TGCGCCAGCAGCTTGGGGGAGTTCATACCGGCTGAGCAGTTCTTC
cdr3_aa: CASSLGEFIPAEQFF

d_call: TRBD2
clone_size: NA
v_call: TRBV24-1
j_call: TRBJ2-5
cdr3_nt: TGTGCCACCAGTGACCCCGGACTAGCGGGGTTGGAGACCCAGTACTTC
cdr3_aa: CATSDPGLAGLETQYF

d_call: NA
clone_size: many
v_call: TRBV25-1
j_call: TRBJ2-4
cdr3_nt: TGTGCCAGCAGTCCCGGCCGAGCCAAAAACATTCAGTACTTC
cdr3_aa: CASSPGRAKNIQYF

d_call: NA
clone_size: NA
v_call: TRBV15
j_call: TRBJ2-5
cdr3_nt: TGTGCCACCAGCATGTCGGACTCCTCCCTGGCCCAGTACTTC
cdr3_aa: CATSMSDSSLAQYF

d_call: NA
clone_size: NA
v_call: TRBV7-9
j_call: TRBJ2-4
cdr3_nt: TGTGCCAGCAGCGACAGGGGACTAGAGGAAAACATTCAGTACTTC
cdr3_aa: CASSDRGLEENIQYF

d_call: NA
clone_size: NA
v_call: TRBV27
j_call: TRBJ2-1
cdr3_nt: TGTGCCAGCAGTTTAGGGGTTTACTCCTACAATGAGCAGTTCTTC
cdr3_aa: CASSLGVYSYNEQFF

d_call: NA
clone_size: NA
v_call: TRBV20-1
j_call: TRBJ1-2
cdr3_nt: TGCAGTGCCCTCACAACCTCGGACGGCTATGGCTACACCTTC
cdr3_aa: CSALTTSDGYGYTF

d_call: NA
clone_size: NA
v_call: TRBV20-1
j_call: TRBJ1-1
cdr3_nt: TGCAGTGCTAGAAGGGTATGGGAAACTGAAGCTTTCTTT
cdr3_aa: CSARRVWETEAFF

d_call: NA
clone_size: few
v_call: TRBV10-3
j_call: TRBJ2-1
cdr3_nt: TGTGCCATCAGTGAGACCCAGAAGGTAACAAATGAGCAGTTCTTC
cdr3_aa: CAISETQKVTNEQFF

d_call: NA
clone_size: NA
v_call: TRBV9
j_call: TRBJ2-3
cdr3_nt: TGTGCCAGCAGCGCGGATAGAGATACGCAGTATTTT
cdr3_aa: CASSADRDTQYF

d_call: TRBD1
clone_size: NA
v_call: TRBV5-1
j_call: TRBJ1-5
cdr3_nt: TGCGCCAGCAGCCCGGGACAGCATAGCAATCAGCCCCAGCATTTT
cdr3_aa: CASSPGQHSNQPQHF

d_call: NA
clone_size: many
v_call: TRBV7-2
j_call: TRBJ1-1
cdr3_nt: TGTGCCAGCAGCTTATACACGAACACTGAAGCTTTCTTT
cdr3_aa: CASSLYTNTEAFF

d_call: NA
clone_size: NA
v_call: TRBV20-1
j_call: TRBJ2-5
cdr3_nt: TGCAGTGCTAGAAGGCCAGTCCAAGAGACCCAGTACTTC
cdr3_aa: CSARRPVQETQYF

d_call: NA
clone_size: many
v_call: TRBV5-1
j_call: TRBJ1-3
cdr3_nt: TGCGCCAGCAGCTTGGGGCCAGCCGGAAACACCATATATTTT
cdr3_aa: CASSLGPAGNTIYF

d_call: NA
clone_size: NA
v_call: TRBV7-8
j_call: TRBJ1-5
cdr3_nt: TGTGCCAGCAGCTTAGGACACCGGGGCAATCAGCCCCAGCATTTT
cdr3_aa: CASSLGHRGNQPQHF

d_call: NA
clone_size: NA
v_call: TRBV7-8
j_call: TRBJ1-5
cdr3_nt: TGTGCCAGCACATTGGGGAGTGAGGGGGATAGCAATCAGCCCCAGCATTTT
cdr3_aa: CASTLGSEGDSNQPQHF

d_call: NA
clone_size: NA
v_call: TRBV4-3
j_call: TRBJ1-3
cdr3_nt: TGCGCCAGCAGCCAAGGGTCTCCCAAAGCTGGAAACACCATATATTTT
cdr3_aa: CASSQGSPKAGNTIYF

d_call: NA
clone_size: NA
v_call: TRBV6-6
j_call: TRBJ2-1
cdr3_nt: TGTGCCAGCAATTCAGACCAGGGGTGGTTCTTC
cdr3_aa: CASNSDQGWFF

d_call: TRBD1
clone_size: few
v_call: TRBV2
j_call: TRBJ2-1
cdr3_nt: TGTGCCAGCAGGACAGGGTCTTGGAATGAGCAGTTCTTC
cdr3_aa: CASRTGSWNEQFF

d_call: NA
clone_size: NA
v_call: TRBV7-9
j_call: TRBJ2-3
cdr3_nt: TGTGCCAGCAGCCCGAGGGGGTTCGGGGATACGCAGTATTTT
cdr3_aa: CASSPRGFGDTQYF

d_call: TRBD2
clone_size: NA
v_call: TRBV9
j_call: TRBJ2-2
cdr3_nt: TGTGCCAGCACCGAGGGAACGGGGAGCGGGATAGGCACCGGGGAGCTGTTTTTT
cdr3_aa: CASTEGTGSGIGTGELFF

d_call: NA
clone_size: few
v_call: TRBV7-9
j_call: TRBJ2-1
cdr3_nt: TGTGCCAGCAGCCTTATCGACAGAACCTACAATGAGCAGTTCTTC
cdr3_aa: CASSLIDRTYNEQFF

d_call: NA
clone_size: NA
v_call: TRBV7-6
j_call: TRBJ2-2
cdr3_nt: TGTGCCAGCAGCTCCACCCCACTAGGGGACCGAAGCAGGACCGGGGAGCTGTTTTTT
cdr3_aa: CASSSTPLGDRSRTGELFF

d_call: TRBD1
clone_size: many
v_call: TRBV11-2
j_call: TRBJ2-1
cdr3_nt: TGTGCCAGCAGCCTGACAGGGGTTAATGAGCAGTTCTTC
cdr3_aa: CASSLTGVNEQFF